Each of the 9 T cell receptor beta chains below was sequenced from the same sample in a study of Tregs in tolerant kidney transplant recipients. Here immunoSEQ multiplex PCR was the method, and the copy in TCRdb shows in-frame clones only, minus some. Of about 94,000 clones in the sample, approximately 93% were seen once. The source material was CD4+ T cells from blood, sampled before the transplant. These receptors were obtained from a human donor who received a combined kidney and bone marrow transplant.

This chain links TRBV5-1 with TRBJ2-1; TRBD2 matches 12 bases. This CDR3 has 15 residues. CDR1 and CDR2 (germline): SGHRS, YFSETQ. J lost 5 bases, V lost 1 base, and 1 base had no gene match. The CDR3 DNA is TGCGCCAGCAGCTTGCTAGCGGGAGGGGACAATGAGCAGTTCTTC. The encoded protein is CASSLLAGGDNEQFF.

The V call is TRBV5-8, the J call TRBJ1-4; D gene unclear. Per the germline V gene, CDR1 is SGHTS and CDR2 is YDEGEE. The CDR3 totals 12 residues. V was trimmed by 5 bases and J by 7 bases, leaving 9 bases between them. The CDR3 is CASREIPEKLFF. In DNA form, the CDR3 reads TGTGCCAGCAGGGAGATTCCTGAAAAACTGTTTTTT.

The CDR3, as DNA: TGTGCCATCAGTGAGACGGACGGGGCCTACGAGCAGTACTTC. Protein product: CAISETDGAYEQYF. This sequence joins TRBV10-3 and TRBJ2-7; D may be TRBD2 (5 bases). The V gene's germline CDR1 is ENHRY and CDR2 SYGVKD. This CDR3 contains 14 residues. Trimming removed 2 bases from V and 2 bases from J, with 10 bases in between.

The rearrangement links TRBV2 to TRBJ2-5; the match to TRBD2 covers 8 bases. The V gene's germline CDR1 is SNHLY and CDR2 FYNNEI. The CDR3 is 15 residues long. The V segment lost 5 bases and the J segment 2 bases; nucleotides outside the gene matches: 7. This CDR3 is CASSQSSGVQETQYF. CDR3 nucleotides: TGTGCCAGCAGTCAGAGTAGCGGGGTACAAGAGACCCAGTACTTC.

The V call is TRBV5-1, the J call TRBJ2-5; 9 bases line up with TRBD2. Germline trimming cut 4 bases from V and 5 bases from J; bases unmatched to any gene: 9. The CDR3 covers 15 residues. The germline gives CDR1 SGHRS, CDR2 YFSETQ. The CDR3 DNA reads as TGCGCCAGCAGCCCTGATGGTAGCGGGGGCGAGACCCAGTACTTC. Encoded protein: CASSPDGSGGETQYF.

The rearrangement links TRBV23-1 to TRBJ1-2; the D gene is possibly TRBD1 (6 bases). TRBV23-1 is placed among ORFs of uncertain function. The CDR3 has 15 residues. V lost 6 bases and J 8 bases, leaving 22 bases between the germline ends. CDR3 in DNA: TGCGCCAGCAGCAAAGCAAGGGCAGGGGACCAAGGCTACACCTTC. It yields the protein CASSKARAGDQGYTF.

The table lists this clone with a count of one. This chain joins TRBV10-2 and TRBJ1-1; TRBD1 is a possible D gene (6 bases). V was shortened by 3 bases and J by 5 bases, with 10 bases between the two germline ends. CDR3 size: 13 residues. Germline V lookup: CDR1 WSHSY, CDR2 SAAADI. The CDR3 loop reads CASSEQGGTEAFF. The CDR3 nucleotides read TGCGCCAGCAGTGAACAGGGAGGGACTGAAGCTTTCTTT.

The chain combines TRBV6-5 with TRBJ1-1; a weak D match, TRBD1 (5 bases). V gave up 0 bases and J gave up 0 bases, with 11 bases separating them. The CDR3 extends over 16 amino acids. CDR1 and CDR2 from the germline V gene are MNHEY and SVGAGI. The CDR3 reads CASSYSSGSVNTEAFF. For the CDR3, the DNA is TGTGCCAGCAGTTACTCGTCAGGGTCAGTGAACACTGAAGCTTTCTTT.

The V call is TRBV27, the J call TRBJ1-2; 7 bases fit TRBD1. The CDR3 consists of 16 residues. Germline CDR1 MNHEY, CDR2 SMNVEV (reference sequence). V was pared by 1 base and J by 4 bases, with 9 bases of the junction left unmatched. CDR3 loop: CASSLYSGQVTYGYTF. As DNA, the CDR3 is TGTGCCAGCAGTTTATATAGCGGACAGGTCACCTATGGCTACACCTTC.